The present TCR beta chain was sequenced within a study of CD8 T cells in ankylosing spondylitis. Notes on the study in general: From matched ankylosing spondylitis synovial fluid, disease-linked clones were reportedly recovered at significantly enriched levels. Ankylosing spondylitis blood appeared to be characterized by a TCR beta motif of eight or nine highly homologous variants. Existing reports had already noted some motif variants in reactive arthritis synovial fluid and blood. Clones linked to disease, bearing a CD8+ phenotype, were relatively rare in peripheral blood.

TCRdb re-analysed the 5' RACE reads in MiXCR, keeping a single row per CDR3 protein. The sample carries around 320,000 distinct CDR3 sequences, 20% recorded once. This clonotype appeared many times. Its antigen remains unidentified. The receptor was isolated from a female donor with ankylosing spondylitis or in good health (not recorded which). Sample: blood, either unsorted or a sorted T cell fraction (not recorded which).

The CDR3 coding sequence is TGCAGTGCTCGAAGGGACCCTACAGATACGCAGTATTTT. Translating it yields CSARRDPTDTQYF. This chain links TRBV20-1 with TRBJ2-3; D tentatively fits TRBD1 or TRBD2 (5 bases each). This CDR3 region has 13 residues. Trimming removed 5 bases at V and 3 bases at J, with 12 bases between. Looked up from germline, CDR1 is DFQATT and CDR2 is SNEGSKA (reference sequence).